This T cell receptor beta chain comes out of a study of CD8+ T cells in alopecia areata. The overall study: Treated individuals took tofacitinib by mouth, 5 to 10 mg twice daily. The drug, tofacitinib, lasted 6 to 18 months, followed by 6 months off drug.

This CDR3 is 11 amino acids long. Deletions cut 6 bases from V and 8 bases from J, with 13 bases between. Germline V lookup: CDR1 SQVTM, CDR2 ANQGSEA. This clone was seen more than once but under ten times. Described treatment: oral pan-JAK inhibitor, 5-10 mg twice daily. Peripheral blood, together with lesional scalp punch biopsies, was collected from alopecia areata patients. RNA, once extracted, was reverse transcribed into cDNA for use as the sequencing template. Some clones are missing from TCRdb's copy, which holds only in-frame ones; the method was immunoSEQ multiplex PCR. The table records more than 150,000 clones, around 50% of them present only once.

The origin of this receptor is a human donor with alopecia areata. The rearrangement links TRBV29-1 to TRBJ1-2; D gene unclear. Sequences were derived from CD8+ T cells sorted from blood, sampled at week 24, from a patient treated with tofacitinib. In DNA form, the CDR3 reads TGCAGCGTCTGGACCCCGAGGGGCTACACCTTC. This sequence encodes CSVWTPRGYTF. Supplemented by reference TRBV29-1 and TRBJ1-2, the full variable domain reads SAVISQKPSRDICQRGTSLTIQCQVDSQVTMMFWYRQQPGQSLTLIATANQGSEATYESGFVIDKFPISRPNLTFSTLTVSNMSPEDSSIYLCSVWTPRGYTFGSGTRLTVV.